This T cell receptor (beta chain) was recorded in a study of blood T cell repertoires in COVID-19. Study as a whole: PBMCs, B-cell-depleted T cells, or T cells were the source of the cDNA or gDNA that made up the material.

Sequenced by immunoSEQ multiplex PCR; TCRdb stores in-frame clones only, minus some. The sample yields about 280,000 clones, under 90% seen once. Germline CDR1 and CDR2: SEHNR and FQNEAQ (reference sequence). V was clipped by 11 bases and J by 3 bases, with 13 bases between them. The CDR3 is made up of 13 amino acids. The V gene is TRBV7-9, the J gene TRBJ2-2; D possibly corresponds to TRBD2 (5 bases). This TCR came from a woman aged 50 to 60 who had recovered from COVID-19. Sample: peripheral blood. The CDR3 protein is CASPAGYTGELFF. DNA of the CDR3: TGTGCCTCACCGGCGGGTTACACCGGGGAGCTGTTTTTT.